These 30 T cell receptor beta chains came from one sample sequenced in a study of shared clonotypes between healthy human individuals. Assay used: immunoSEQ multiplex PCR; TCRdb lists only in-frame clones, some missing. Of some 550,000 clones in the sample, around 97% were seen once. The source material was naive CD4+ T cells sorted from blood. This sample's subset: CD45RA+ positively selected. These receptors originate from a woman aged 25 to 39 in good health.

This chain joins TRBV7-2 and TRBJ2-2; tentatively, D is TRBD1 or TRBD2 (5 bases each). V gave up 3 bases and J gave up 5 bases, with 10 bases separating them. Germline CDR1 reads SGHTA; CDR2 reads FQGNSA. CDR3 size: 14 residues. CDR3 region: CASSFHGGTGELFF. The CDR3 DNA reads TGTGCCAGCAGCTTTCATGGGGGAACCGGGGAGCTGTTTTTT.

The rearrangement links TRBV2 to TRBJ2-6; weak D call: TRBD1 (6 bases). V was pared by 0 bases and J by 0 bases, with 21 bases between. Germline assignment: CDR1 SNHLY and CDR2 FYNNEI. The CDR3 contains 21 residues. CDR3 sequence (DNA): TGTGCCAGCAGTGAAGCTTCTAGTAGACAGGCGCGTCTCTCTGGGGCCAACGTCCTGACTTTC. Its translation is CASSEASSRQARLSGANVLTF.

The chain uses TRBV5-4 and TRBJ1-1; D is ambiguous. Trimming removed 2 bases at V and 1 base at J, with 6 bases between. The CDR3 extends over 13 amino acids. Per the germline V gene, CDR1 is SGHNT and CDR2 is YYREEE (reference sequence). CDR3 coding DNA: TGTGCCAGCAGCTTTCGGGAGAACACTGAAGCTTTCTTT. Its translation is CASSFRENTEAFF.

The chain combines TRBV6-1 with TRBJ1-2, with 7 bases lining up with TRBD1. CDR1 and CDR2 (germline): MNHNS, SASEGT. The CDR3 is 14 residues long. V trimming: 7 bases; J trimming: 0 bases; junction bases outside the gene matches: 5. The CDR3 sequence is CASKRDRTNYGYTF. The CDR3 DNA reads TGTGCCAGCAAAAGGGACAGAACTAACTATGGCTACACCTTC.

The chain combines TRBV6-4 with TRBJ2-3; 9 nucleotides agree with TRBD2. The CDR3 length is 18 residues. Trimming removed 0 bases from V and 1 base from J; junction bases left unmatched: 8. CDR1 is MRHNA, CDR2 SNTAGT, per germline. Here the CDR3 reads CASSDSWASGTGTDTQYF. The CDR3 DNA reads as TGTGCCAGCAGTGACTCGTGGGCTAGCGGGACTGGCACAGATACGCAGTATTTT.

This chain joins TRBV7-2 and TRBJ2-1; D is undetermined. Germline assignment: CDR1 SGHTA and CDR2 FQGNSA. The CDR3 has 14 amino acids. The ends were cut back, 1 base at V and 12 bases at J, with 16 bases in the middle. CDR3 sequence (DNA): TGTGCCAGCAGCTTAGTCGATCGGGCCCTTGGGCAGTTCTTC. Encoded protein: CASSLVDRALGQFF.

The chain combines TRBV6-6 with TRBJ2-1, with 7 bases matching TRBD2. CDR3 length: 15 amino acids. J gave up 6 bases and V 4 bases, and 9 bases lay outside the gene matches. Germline-derived CDR1 and CDR2 are MNHNY and SVGAGI (reference sequence). CDR3 sequence reads: CASSLQREGSNEQFF. The CDR3, as DNA: TGTGCCAGCAGTTTACAGCGGGAAGGGTCCAATGAGCAGTTCTTC.

The gene calls are TRBV6-5 and TRBJ2-1, with TRBD2 matching 9 bases. V lost 6 bases and J lost 7; bases outside the gene matches: 7. The germline gives CDR1 MNHEY, CDR2 SVGAGI. The CDR3 runs 14 residues. The CDR3 nucleotides read TGTGCCAGCAGCCGGGGACTAGCAATAAATGAGCAGTTCTTC. It is translated as CASSRGLAINEQFF.

The V gene is TRBV19, the J gene TRBJ2-1; 9 bases align to TRBD1. CDR1 and CDR2 (germline): LNHDA, SQIVND (reference sequence). The CDR3 is made up of 14 amino acids. The V gene end was trimmed by 1 base and the J gene end by 15 bases; junction bases not matched to a gene: 10. This CDR3 is CASSIGAQGQGRFF. As DNA, the CDR3 is TGTGCCAGTAGTATAGGGGCCCAAGGACAGGGGAGGTTCTTC.

This chain connects TRBV6-5 to TRBJ2-7; D gene uncertain. This CDR3 has 11 amino acids. V gave up 4 bases and J gave up 6 bases, with 7 bases separating them. Germline lookup yields CDR1 MNHEY and CDR2 SVGAGI. The DNA for the CDR3 is TGTGCCAGCAGTTCCGGAAGCGAGCAGTACTTC. It is translated as CASSSGSEQYF.

The V and J genes are TRBV5-1 and TRBJ1-5; weak D call: TRBD1 (6 bases). CDR3 size: 13 residues. Germline assignment: CDR1 SGHRS and CDR2 YFSETQ. V dropped 5 bases and J dropped 7 bases, with 13 bases sitting between them. This chain's CDR3 is CASRSGEEQPQHF. CDR3 nucleotides: TGCGCCAGCAGATCAGGGGAAGAGCAGCCCCAGCATTTT.

With respect to this clone: The same CDR3 also results from other DNA sequences found in this sample. This chain links TRBV28 with TRBJ2-7; D remains unclear. The V end lost 3 bases, the J end lost 4 bases, and 7 bases lay between the germline ends. The germline V gene has CDR1 MDHEN and CDR2 SYDVKM. The CDR3 consists of 12 residues. CDR3 amino acids: CASSLAGYEQYF. The DNA of the CDR3 is TGTGCCAGCAGTTTGGCCGGGTACGAGCAGTACTTC.

This rearrangement joins TRBV7-8 to TRBJ2-7, with no clear D. The CDR3 sequence is 17 residues long. Germline CDR1 is SGHVS and CDR2 is FQNEAQ. The V end lost 5 bases, the J end lost 0 bases, and 20 bases lay between the germline ends. CDR3 DNA sequence: TGTGCCAGCAGCCCCAGCGTCGACTTCGCCCTCTCCTACGAGCAGTACTTC. This gives the protein CASSPSVDFALSYEQYF.

V is TRBV19 and J is TRBJ1-2; 8 bases fit TRBD1. The germline V gene has CDR1 LNHDA and CDR2 SQIVND (reference sequence). J was trimmed by 8 bases and V by 3 bases; bases with no gene match: 8. The CDR3 spans 14 residues. The CDR3 is CASSMGRGRRGYTF. DNA for the CDR3: TGTGCCAGTAGTATGGGCAGGGGGCGCCGGGGCTACACCTTC.

V gene TRBV28 combines with J gene TRBJ1-3; D perhaps matches TRBD1 (6 bases). CDR1 is MDHEN and CDR2 is SYDVKM in the germline V gene. The germline V and J ends were trimmed by 8 bases and 0 bases, with 11 bases remaining between them. The CDR3 sequence is 14 residues long. The CDR3: CASFRGFSGNTIYF. Here the CDR3 DNA reads TGTGCCAGCTTCAGGGGATTCTCTGGAAACACCATATATTTT.

Regarding this clone: The same CDR3 also results from other DNA sequences found in this sample. The V gene is TRBV19, the J gene TRBJ2-3; 10 nucleotides line up with TRBD2. The J segment lost 2 bases and the V segment lost 3 bases, leaving 5 bases of the junction unmatched. The CDR3 contains 16 residues. CDR1 and CDR2 from the germline V gene are LNHDA and SQIVND (reference sequence). The CDR3 loop is CASSMGLAGATDTQYF. DNA for the CDR3: TGTGCCAGTAGTATGGGGCTAGCGGGGGCCACAGATACGCAGTATTTT.

The chain links TRBV19 to TRBJ1-5, with D possibly TRBD1 on 5 matching bases. From germline, CDR1 is LNHDA and CDR2 SQIVND (reference sequence). Trimming removed 5 bases at V and 5 bases at J, with 10 bases between. The CDR3 totals 13 residues. The CDR3 coding sequence is TGTGCCAGTAGTGCAACGACAGATCAGCCCCAGCATTTT. The encoded protein is CASSATTDQPQHF.

This sequence joins TRBV7-2 and TRBJ2-2; D is ambiguous. From germline, CDR1 is SGHTA and CDR2 FQGNSA. This CDR3 has 15 amino acids. Trimming left V 4 bases short and J 7 bases short, with 16 bases between. The CDR3 loop reads CASSYLQLMVGELFF. The CDR3 region has the DNA TGTGCCAGCAGCTACCTCCAGTTAATGGTCGGGGAGCTGTTTTTT. The variable domain in full, completed from reference TRBV7-2 and TRBJ2-2, reads GAGVSQSPSNKVTEKGKDVELRCDPISGHTALYWYRQSLGQGLEFLIYFQGNSAPDKSGLPSDRFSAERTGGSVSTLTIQRTQQEDSAVYLCASSYLQLMVGELFFGEGSRLTVL.

The chain recombines TRBV10-3 with TRBJ1-2; no definite D call. The CDR3 totals 14 residues. V lost 0 bases and J lost 4, with 9 bases in between. CDR1 and CDR2 from the germline V gene are ENHRY and SYGVKD. The CDR3 loop reads CAISESGMIYGYTF. In nucleotides, the CDR3 is TGTGCCATCAGTGAGTCCGGGATGATCTATGGCTACACCTTC.

The count of this clone is one. The chain employs TRBV6-5 and TRBJ2-1; no clear D gene. The germline gives CDR1 MNHEY, CDR2 SVGAGI. The CDR3 is 13 amino acids. Trimming took 0 bases from V and 3 from J, leaving 3 bases between them. The DNA for the CDR3 is TGTGCCAGCAGTTACTCGTACTACAATGAGCAGTTCTTC. Translated, it gives CASSYSYYNEQFF.

V usage is TRBV15 and J usage is TRBJ2-7; 7 nucleotides agree with TRBD2. Trimming took 0 bases from V and 7 from J; bases not matched to a gene: 18. The germline gives CDR1 LNHNV, CDR2 YYDKDF (reference sequence). There are 18 residues in the CDR3. The chain's CDR3 is CATSRDYGTQGRAREQYF. The CDR3 DNA reads TGTGCCACCAGCAGAGACTACGGGACTCAAGGGAGGGCGAGGGAGCAGTACTTC.

The V and J genes are TRBV30 and TRBJ2-5, with D perhaps assigned TRBD1 or TRBD2 (5 bases each). The J call is doubtful: the DNA matches TRBJ2-7 better. Germline CDR1 is GTSNPN and CDR2 is SVGIG (reference sequence). This CDR3 has 14 amino acids. CDR3: CAWDSGTASYEQYF. As DNA, the CDR3 is TGTGCCTGGGACTCCGGGACGGCCTCCTACGAGCAGTACTTC.

The V call is TRBV2, the J call TRBJ2-7; 11 bases match TRBD2. Germline values: CDR1 SNHLY, CDR2 FYNNEI. The CDR3 consists of 13 residues. The junction had 3 bases not matched to a gene; V was cut back by 7 bases and J by 4 bases. The CDR3 here is CASTGTSGYEQYF. CDR3 nucleotides: TGTGCCAGCACCGGGACTAGCGGTTACGAGCAGTACTTC.

This clone was detected once. The chain's CDR3 is CAWSGVRIGYTF. CDR3 DNA: TGTGCCTGGAGTGGGGTTCGAATTGGCTACACCTTC. The rearrangement links TRBV30 to TRBJ1-2; D remains unclear. This CDR3 spans 12 amino acids. V was clipped by 1 base and J by 7 bases, with 10 bases between them. The germline V gene has CDR1 GTSNPN and CDR2 SVGIG (reference sequence).

This clone was observed a single time. This chain connects TRBV7-8 to TRBJ1-1; D might be TRBD1 (6 bases). CDR1 SGHVS and CDR2 FQNEAQ come from the germline V gene. Trimming removed 1 base from V and 2 bases from J, with 17 bases in between. This CDR3 region has 17 residues. This CDR3 is CASSLETGWGINTEAFF. The CDR3 DNA follows: TGTGCCAGCAGCTTAGAAACAGGGTGGGGGATAAACACTGAAGCTTTCTTT.

V and J are TRBV19 and TRBJ2-1, with D unresolved. CDR1 and CDR2 from the germline V gene are LNHDA and SQIVND (reference sequence). This CDR3 is 16 amino acids long. The V end was cut by 3 bases, the J end by 5 bases, with 17 bases between. The DNA of the CDR3 is TGTGCCAGTAGTATCCGCTCCCACCGAGCGAACAATGAGCAGTTCTTC. Translating it yields CASSIRSHRANNEQFF.

CDR3 sequence: CASSLFVSRSGANVLTF. As DNA, the CDR3 is TGTGCCAGCAGTTTATTTGTCAGTCGCTCTGGGGCCAACGTCCTGACTTTC. The chain links TRBV28 to TRBJ2-6; D unclear. Looked up from germline, CDR1 is MDHEN and CDR2 is SYDVKM. Trimming removed 1 base from V and 0 bases from J, with 10 bases in between. The CDR3 is 17 amino acids.

The rearrangement joins TRBV2 to TRBJ2-1; TRBD2 aligns across 7 bases. Trimming took 8 bases from V and 4 from J; bases not matched to a gene: 8. The germline gives CDR1 SNHLY, CDR2 FYNNEI. The CDR3 is 14 residues long. The CDR3 region has the DNA TGTGCCAGCCTCGCGGGGACTACATACAATGAGCAGTTCTTC. This encodes CASLAGTTYNEQFF.

The chain has TRBV11-2 and TRBJ2-1; D not resolved. V was pared by 5 bases and J by 0 bases, with 14 bases between. This CDR3 comprises 16 residues. From germline, CDR1 is SGHAT and CDR2 FQNNGV. The CDR3 spells CASSLLVSSSYNEQFF. In DNA form, the CDR3 reads TGTGCCAGCAGCCTTCTTGTTAGCAGCTCCTACAATGAGCAGTTCTTC. Full variable domain (outside the CDR3, taken from reference TRBV11-2 and TRBJ2-1): EAGVAQSPRYKIIEKRQSVAFWCNPISGHATLYWYQQILGQGPKLLIQFQNNGVVDDSQLPKDRFSAERLKGVDSTLKIQPAKLEDSAVYLCASSLLVSSSYNEQFFGPGTRLTVL.

The chain links TRBV6-1 to TRBJ1-1, with 9 bases matching TRBD1. The V and J ends lost 4 bases and 10 bases, in that order; junction bases with no gene match: 7. The germline V gene has CDR1 MNHNS and CDR2 SASEGT. This CDR3 contains 13 residues. CDR3 DNA: TGTGCCAGCAGTGCCGGACAGGGGTCGGTAGCTTTCTTT. It yields the protein CASSAGQGSVAFF.